This T cell receptor (beta chain) was retrieved from a study of cytomegalovirus exposure and HLA in healthy donors. General study findings and limits: Trimming of TCR beta V- and J-genes showed a link, identified in a later analysis, to a missense DCLRE1C variant. Across donors, most TCRs were seen rarely, yet some public ones were widespread. Associated with cytomegalovirus, according to the listing, were 150 to 200 TCR beta chains. The later analysis indicated that the majority of CMV-associated TCR beta chains appeared HLA-restricted.

The PCR contained 60 Vbeta and 13 Jbeta primers. Sequenced by immunoSEQ multiplex PCR; TCRdb stores in-frame clones only, minus some. The sample consists of roughly 80,000 clones, about two thirds of them appearing once. Trimming stripped 1 base from V and 6 bases from J, with 12 bases between. The CDR3 extends over 14 amino acids. The germline CDR1 and CDR2 sequences are SGHVS and FNYEAQ. This clone has just a few counts. The antigen remains undetermined. The sequence was collected from a woman aged 45-65 years in good health and CMV-seropositive. Specimen: PBMCs. The chain combines TRBV7-6 with TRBJ1-2, with D hard to call. This chain's CDR3 is CASSLDGRADGYTF. The CDR3, as DNA: TGTGCCAGCAGCTTAGATGGCAGAGCGGATGGCTACACCTTC.